The rows below give T cell receptor beta chains drawn from one sample of a study of tumor-infiltrating lymphocytes in primary liver carcinoma. Via MiXCR, TCRdb re-called the multiplex PCR reads, giving one row per CDR3 protein. The profile shows approximately 210,000 distinct CDR3 sequences, 65% of them singletons. Specimen: peripheral blood. These receptors were taken from a woman aged 55 to 70 with primary liver carcinoma and hepatitis B virus infection. CDR3s include the opening cysteine and the closing phenylalanine or tryptophan. The order of the fields is CDR3 DNA, CDR3 protein, clone size, J gene, D gene, CDR3 length, V gene. The D gene is left open where the match is weak. Size is omitted from some rows. Given values are once, few, many or a class for expanded clones.

cdr3_nt: TGCGCCAGCAGCTTGACTCCGGTACTCCAAGAGACCCAGTACTTC
cdr3_aa: CASSLTPVLQETQYF
clone_size: few
j_call: TRBJ2-5
d_call: .
cdr3_length: 15
v_call: TRBV5-1

cdr3_nt: TGCACCAGCAGCCAAGAGGAGCAGTGGAACTCACCCCTCCACTTT
cdr3_aa: CTSSQEEQWNSPLHF
clone_size: .
j_call: TRBJ1-6
d_call: .
cdr3_length: 15
v_call: TRBV4-1

cdr3_nt: TGTGCCAGCAGCCCCTCGGTCGGCGGGAGGAAACCGCCTTCCCCCCACGAGCAGTACTTC
cdr3_aa: CASSPSVGGRKPPSPHEQYF
clone_size: .
j_call: TRBJ2-7
d_call: TRBD2
cdr3_length: 20
v_call: TRBV4-2

cdr3_nt: TGTGCCAGCAGCTTAGACCCTGGGACGGGGGTGCGAAATGAGCAGTACTTC
cdr3_aa: CASSLDPGTGVRNEQYF
clone_size: .
j_call: TRBJ2-7
d_call: .
cdr3_length: 17
v_call: TRBV11-3

cdr3_nt: TGTGCCAGCAGTAGCAGGACAGGGGATTACTCCTACAATGAGCAGTCCTTC
cdr3_aa: CASSSRTGDYSYNEQSF
clone_size: .
j_call: TRBJ2-1
d_call: TRBD1
cdr3_length: 17
v_call: TRBV12-3/TRBV12-4

cdr3_nt: TGTGCCAGCATCATCACCGCTACATGGACGGTGGGGACCGGGGAGCTGTTTTTT
cdr3_aa: CASIITATWTVGTGELFF
clone_size: few
j_call: TRBJ2-2
d_call: .
cdr3_length: 18
v_call: TRBV11-2

cdr3_nt: TGCGCCAGCGGCATAGCGCTCAGCACAGATACGCAGTATTTT
cdr3_aa: CASGIALSTDTQYF
clone_size: many
j_call: TRBJ2-3
d_call: .
cdr3_length: 14
v_call: TRBV10-2

cdr3_nt: TGTGCCAACAGGCTACAGGGAGAGGTTCGCGGCTACATCTTC
cdr3_aa: CANRLQGEVRGYIF
clone_size: .
j_call: TRBJ1-2
d_call: .
cdr3_length: 14
v_call: TRBV6-1

cdr3_nt: TGCGCCAGCAGCTCGGGACATTCACTACAAGAGACCCAGTACTTC
cdr3_aa: CASSSGHSLQETQYF
clone_size: .
j_call: TRBJ2-5
d_call: .
cdr3_length: 15
v_call: TRBV5-1

cdr3_nt: TGTGCCAGCAGTTACTCTACTTTAGCGGGAAGCGAGCAGTACTTC
cdr3_aa: CASSYSTLAGSEQYF
clone_size: many
j_call: TRBJ2-7
d_call: TRBD2
cdr3_length: 15
v_call: TRBV6-5

cdr3_nt: TGTGCCAGCACCGAGACCGGGACAGGGAACAATGAGCAGTTCTTC
cdr3_aa: CASTETGTGNNEQFF
clone_size: .
j_call: TRBJ2-1
d_call: TRBD1
cdr3_length: 15
v_call: TRBV2

cdr3_nt: TGCGCCAGCAGCTTGCAGGGTAACTATGGCTACACCTTC
cdr3_aa: CASSLQGNYGYTF
clone_size: .
j_call: TRBJ1-2
d_call: .
cdr3_length: 13
v_call: TRBV5-1

cdr3_nt: TGCGCCAGCAGTACGAGTGGGCTATACAATGAGCAGTTCTTC
cdr3_aa: CASSTSGLYNEQFF
clone_size: .
j_call: TRBJ2-1
d_call: .
cdr3_length: 14
v_call: TRBV11-3

cdr3_nt: TGCGCCAGCAGCCAAGCACCGGGACTATACTACGAGCAGTACTTC
cdr3_aa: CASSQAPGLYYEQYF
clone_size: few
j_call: TRBJ2-7
d_call: TRBD2
cdr3_length: 15
v_call: TRBV4-1

cdr3_nt: TGTGCCAGCAATGCTCGAGAGAGCACCGAGCAGTACTTC
cdr3_aa: CASNARESTEQYF
clone_size: .
j_call: TRBJ2-7
d_call: .
cdr3_length: 13
v_call: TRBV6-2/TRBV6-3

cdr3_nt: TGTGCCAGCACCGAGACAGGGGCCCTCTTTGGGGCCAACGTCCTGACTTTC
cdr3_aa: CASTETGALFGANVLTF
clone_size: .
j_call: TRBJ2-6
d_call: TRBD1
cdr3_length: 17
v_call: TRBV6-1

cdr3_nt: TGTGTCAGCAGCTTAGATCGAAATCAGCCCCAACATTTT
cdr3_aa: CVSSLDRNQPQHF
clone_size: once
j_call: TRBJ1-5
d_call: .
cdr3_length: 13
v_call: TRBV11-2

cdr3_nt: TGCGCCAGCAATCAAGGCAATCAGCCCCAGCATTTT
cdr3_aa: CASNQGNQPQHF
clone_size: .
j_call: TRBJ1-5
d_call: .
cdr3_length: 12
v_call: TRBV10-2

cdr3_nt: TGTGCCAGTTCGCCGGGACTAGCCTCCGATACGCAGTATTTT
cdr3_aa: CASSPGLASDTQYF
clone_size: many
j_call: TRBJ2-3
d_call: TRBD2
cdr3_length: 14
v_call: TRBV5-5

cdr3_nt: TGTGCCAGCAGGCCTATAGGGACTAGCGGGGCTGGGGCCAACGTCCTGACTTTC
cdr3_aa: CASRPIGTSGAGANVLTF
clone_size: few
j_call: TRBJ2-6
d_call: TRBD2
cdr3_length: 18
v_call: TRBV5-5